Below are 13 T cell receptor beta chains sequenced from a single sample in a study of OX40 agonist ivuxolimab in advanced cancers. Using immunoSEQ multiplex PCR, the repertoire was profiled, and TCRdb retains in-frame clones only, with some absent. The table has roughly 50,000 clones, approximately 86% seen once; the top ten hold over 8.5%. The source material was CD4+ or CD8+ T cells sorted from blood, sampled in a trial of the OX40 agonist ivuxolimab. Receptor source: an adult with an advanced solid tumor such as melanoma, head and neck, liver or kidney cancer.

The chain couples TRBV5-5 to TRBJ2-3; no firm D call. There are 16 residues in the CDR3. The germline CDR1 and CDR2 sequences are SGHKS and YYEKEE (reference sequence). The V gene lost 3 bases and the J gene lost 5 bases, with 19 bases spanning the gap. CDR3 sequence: CASSSILIGHRDTQYF. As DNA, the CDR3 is TGTGCCAGCAGCTCTATCCTTATCGGCCACAGAGATACGCAGTATTTT.

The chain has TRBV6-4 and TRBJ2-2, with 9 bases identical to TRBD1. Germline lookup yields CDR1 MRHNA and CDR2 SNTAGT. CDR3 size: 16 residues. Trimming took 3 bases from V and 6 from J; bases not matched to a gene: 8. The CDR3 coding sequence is TGTGCCAGCAGTGAATTACAGGGGGCATACGCCGGGGAGCTGTTTTTT. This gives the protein CASSELQGAYAGELFF.

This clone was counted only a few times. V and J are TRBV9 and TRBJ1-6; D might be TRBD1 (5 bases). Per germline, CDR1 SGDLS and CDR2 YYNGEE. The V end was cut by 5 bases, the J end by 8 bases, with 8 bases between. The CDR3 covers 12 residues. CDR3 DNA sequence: TGTGCCAGCAGGACAGAGGATTCACCCCTCCACTTT. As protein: CASRTEDSPLHF.

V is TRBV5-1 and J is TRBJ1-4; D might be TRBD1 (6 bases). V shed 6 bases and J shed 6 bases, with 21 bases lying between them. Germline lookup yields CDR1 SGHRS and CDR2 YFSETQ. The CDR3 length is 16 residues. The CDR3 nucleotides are TGCGCCAGCAAAATCCTAGGGGGGATAAAAGATGAAAAACTGTTTTTT. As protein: CASKILGGIKDEKLFF.

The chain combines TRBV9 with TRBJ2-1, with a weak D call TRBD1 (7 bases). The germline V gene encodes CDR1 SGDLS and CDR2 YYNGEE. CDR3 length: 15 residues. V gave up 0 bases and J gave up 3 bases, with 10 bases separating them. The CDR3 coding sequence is TGTGCCAGCAGCGTAGGACAGGGAGGCTACAATGAGCAGTTCTTC. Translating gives CASSVGQGGYNEQFF.

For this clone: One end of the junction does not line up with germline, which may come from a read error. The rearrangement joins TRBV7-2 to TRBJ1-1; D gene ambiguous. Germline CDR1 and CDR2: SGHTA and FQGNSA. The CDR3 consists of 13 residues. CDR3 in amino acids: CASNLGMNTEAFF. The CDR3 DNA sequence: TGTGCCAGCAACTTAGGGATGAACACTGAAGCTTTCTTT.

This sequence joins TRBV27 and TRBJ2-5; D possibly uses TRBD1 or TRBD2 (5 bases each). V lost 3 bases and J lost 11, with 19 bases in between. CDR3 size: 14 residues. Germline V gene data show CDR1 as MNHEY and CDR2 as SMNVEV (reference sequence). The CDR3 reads CASSFALRGGEQYF. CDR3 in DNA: TGTGCCAGCAGTTTCGCCTTAAGGGGTGGGGAGCAGTACTTC.

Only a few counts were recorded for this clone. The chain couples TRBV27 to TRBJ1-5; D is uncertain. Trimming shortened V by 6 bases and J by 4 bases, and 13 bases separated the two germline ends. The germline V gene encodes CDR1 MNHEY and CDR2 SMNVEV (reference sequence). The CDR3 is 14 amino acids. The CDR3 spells CASSPAGTNQPQHF. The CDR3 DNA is TGTGCCAGCAGCCCCGCAGGCACTAATCAGCCCCAGCATTTT.

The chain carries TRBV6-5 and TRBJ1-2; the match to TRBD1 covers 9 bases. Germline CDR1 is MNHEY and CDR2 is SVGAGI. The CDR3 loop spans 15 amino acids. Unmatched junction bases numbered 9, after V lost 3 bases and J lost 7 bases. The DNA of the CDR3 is TGTGCCAGCAGTTATCTAGCGGACAGGGGTACTGGCTACACCTTC. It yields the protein CASSYLADRGTGYTF.

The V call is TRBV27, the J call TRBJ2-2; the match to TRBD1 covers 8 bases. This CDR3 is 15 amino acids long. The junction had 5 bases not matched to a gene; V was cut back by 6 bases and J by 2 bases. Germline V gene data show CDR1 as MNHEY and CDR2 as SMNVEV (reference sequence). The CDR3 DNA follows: TGTGCCAGCAGCCGAGACAGGGGAAACACCGGGGAGCTGTTTTTT. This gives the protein CASSRDRGNTGELFF.

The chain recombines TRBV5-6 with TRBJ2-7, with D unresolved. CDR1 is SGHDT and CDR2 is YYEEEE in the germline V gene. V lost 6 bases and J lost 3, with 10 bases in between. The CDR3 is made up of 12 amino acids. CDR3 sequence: CASTSPGYEQYF. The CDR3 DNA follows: TGTGCCAGCACCTCTCCGGGCTACGAGCAGTACTTC.

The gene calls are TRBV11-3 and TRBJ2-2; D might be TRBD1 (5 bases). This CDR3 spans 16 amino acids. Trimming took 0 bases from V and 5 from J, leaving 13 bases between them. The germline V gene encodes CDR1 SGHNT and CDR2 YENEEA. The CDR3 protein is CASSLDGAAITGELFF. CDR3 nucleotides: TGTGCCAGCAGCTTAGATGGGGCAGCCATTACCGGGGAGCTGTTTTTT.

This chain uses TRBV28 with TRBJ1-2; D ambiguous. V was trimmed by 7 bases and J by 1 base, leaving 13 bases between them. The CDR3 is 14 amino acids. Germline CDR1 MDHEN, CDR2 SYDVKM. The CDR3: CASTPTGINYGYTF. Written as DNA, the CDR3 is TGTGCCAGCACTCCGACCGGGATTAACTATGGCTACACCTTC.